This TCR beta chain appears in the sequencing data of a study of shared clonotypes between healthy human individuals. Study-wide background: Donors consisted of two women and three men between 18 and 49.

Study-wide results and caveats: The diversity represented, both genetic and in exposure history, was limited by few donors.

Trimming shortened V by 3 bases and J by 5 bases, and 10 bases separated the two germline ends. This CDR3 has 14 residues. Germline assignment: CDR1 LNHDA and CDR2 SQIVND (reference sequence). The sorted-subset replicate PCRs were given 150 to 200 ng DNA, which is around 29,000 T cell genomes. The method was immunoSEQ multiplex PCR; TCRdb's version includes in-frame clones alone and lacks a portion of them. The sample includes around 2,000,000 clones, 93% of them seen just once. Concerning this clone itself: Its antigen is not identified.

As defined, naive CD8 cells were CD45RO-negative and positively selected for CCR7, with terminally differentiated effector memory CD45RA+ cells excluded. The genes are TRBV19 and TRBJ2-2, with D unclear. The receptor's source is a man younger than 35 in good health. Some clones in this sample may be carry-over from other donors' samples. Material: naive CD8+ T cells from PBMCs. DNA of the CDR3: TGTGCCAGTAGTATTTCAGAAGGTACCGGGGAGCTGTTTTTT. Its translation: CASSISEGTGELFF. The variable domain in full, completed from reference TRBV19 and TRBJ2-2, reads DGGITQSPKYLFRKEGQNVTLSCEQNLNHDAMYWYRQDPGQGLRLIYYSQIVNDFQKGDIAEGYSVSREKKESFPLTVTSAQKNPTAFYLCASSISEGTGELFFGEGSRLTVL.